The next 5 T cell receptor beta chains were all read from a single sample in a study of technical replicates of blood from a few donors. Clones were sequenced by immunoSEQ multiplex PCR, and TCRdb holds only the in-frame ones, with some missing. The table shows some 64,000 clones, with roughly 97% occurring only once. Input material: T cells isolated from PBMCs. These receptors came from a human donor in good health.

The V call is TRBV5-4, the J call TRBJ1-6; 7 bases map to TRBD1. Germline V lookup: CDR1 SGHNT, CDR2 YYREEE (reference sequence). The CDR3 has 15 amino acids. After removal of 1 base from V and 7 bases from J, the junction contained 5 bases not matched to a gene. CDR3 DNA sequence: TGTGCCAGCAGCTTGCGGGACAGTGTCAATTCACCCCTCCACTTT. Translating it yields CASSLRDSVNSPLHF.

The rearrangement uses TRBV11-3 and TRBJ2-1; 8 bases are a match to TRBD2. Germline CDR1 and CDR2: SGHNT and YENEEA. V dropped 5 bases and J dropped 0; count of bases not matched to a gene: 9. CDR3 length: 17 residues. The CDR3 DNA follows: TGTGCCAGCAGCCAAACTAGCGGAAGAATCTCCTACAATGAGCAGTTCTTC. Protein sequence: CASSQTSGRISYNEQFF.

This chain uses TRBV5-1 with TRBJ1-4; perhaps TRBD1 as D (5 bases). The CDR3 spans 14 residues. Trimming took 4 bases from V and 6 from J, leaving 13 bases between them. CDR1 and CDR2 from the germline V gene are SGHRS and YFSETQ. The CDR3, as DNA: TGCGCCAGCAGCCCCTGGGGGGGGTATGAAAAACTGTTTTTT. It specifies CASSPWGGYEKLFF.

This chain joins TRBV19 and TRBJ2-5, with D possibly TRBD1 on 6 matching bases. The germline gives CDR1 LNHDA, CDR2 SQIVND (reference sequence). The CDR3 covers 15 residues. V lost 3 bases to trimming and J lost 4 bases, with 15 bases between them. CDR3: CASSIGDTEVETQYF. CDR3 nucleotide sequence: TGTGCCAGTAGTATTGGGGACACGGAGGTAGAGACCCAGTACTTC.

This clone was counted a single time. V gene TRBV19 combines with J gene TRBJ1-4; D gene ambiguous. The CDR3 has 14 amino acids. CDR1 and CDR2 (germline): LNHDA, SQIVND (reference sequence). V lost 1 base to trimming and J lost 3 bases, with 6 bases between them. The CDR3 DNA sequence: TGTGCCAGTAGTATAGGGCTGGCTAATGAAAAACTGTTTTTT. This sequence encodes CASSIGLANEKLFF. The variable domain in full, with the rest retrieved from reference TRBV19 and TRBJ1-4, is DGGITQSPKYLFRKEGQNVTLSCEQNLNHDAMYWYRQDPGQGLRLIYYSQIVNDFQKGDIAEGYSVSREKKESFPLTVTSAQKNPTAFYLCASSIGLANEKLFFGSGTQLSVL.